The next 25 T cell receptor beta chains were all read from a single sample in a study of technical replicates of blood from a handful of donors. Method: immunoSEQ multiplex PCR; TCRdb's copy keeps in-frame clones and lacks some. The sample shows around 71,000 clones, roughly 89% of them seen only once. Sequencing was done on a sample of T cells isolated from PBMCs. The receptors shown here come from a human donor in good health.

DNA for the CDR3: TGTGCCAGCAGCTTAACCGGGACAAACACTGAAGCTTTCTTT. It encodes CASSLTGTNTEAFF. This rearrangement joins TRBV7-3 to TRBJ1-1; D possibly corresponds to TRBD1 (6 bases). Trimming removed 0 bases at V and 2 bases at J, with 7 bases between. There are 14 residues in the CDR3. Per the germline V gene, CDR1 is SGHTA and CDR2 is FQGTGA.

This chain uses TRBV19 with TRBJ2-1; 8 bases map to TRBD2. The germline V gene has CDR1 LNHDA and CDR2 SQIVND (reference sequence). V shed 3 bases, J shed 6 bases, and the junction held 10 bases outside the gene matches. The CDR3 covers 16 residues. Written as DNA, the CDR3 is TGTGCCAGTAGTATCTCCCCTCCGGGAGGGATCAATGAGCAGTTCTTC. It is translated as CASSISPPGGINEQFF.

The rearrangement uses TRBV6-1 and TRBJ2-7; 9 positions match TRBD2. The CDR3 loop spans 14 amino acids. CDR1 is MNHNS, CDR2 SASEGT, per germline. Trimming cost V 5 bases and J 2 bases; bases outside gene matches: 4. Here the CDR3 reads CASSLGGRAYEQYF. The DNA of the CDR3 is TGTGCCAGCAGTTTAGGCGGGAGGGCCTACGAGCAGTACTTC.

The chain is built from TRBV5-1 and TRBJ2-1, with 10 bases identical to TRBD2. The junction had 3 bases not matched to a gene; V was cut back by 2 bases and J by 7 bases. The CDR3 loop spans 14 amino acids. The germline V gene has CDR1 SGHRS and CDR2 YFSETQ. The CDR3 sequence: CASSFPSGSNEQFF. The DNA for the CDR3 is TGCGCCAGCAGCTTCCCTAGCGGGAGTAATGAGCAGTTCTTC. Looking up the rest from reference TRBV5-1 and TRBJ2-1 gives the full variable domain: KAGVTQTPRYLIKTRGQQVTLSCSPISGHRSVSWYQQTPGQGLQFLFEYFSETQRNKGNFPGRFSGRQFSNSRSEMNVSTLELGDSALYLCASSFPSGSNEQFFGPGTRLTVL.

The chain joins TRBV5-5 to TRBJ1-5; 8 bases map to TRBD1. J was trimmed by 5 bases and V by 2 bases; bases with no gene match: 9. The CDR3 loop spans 16 amino acids. CDR1 and CDR2 (germline): SGHKS, YYEKEE (reference sequence). The CDR3 loop reads CASSLQGEAGDQPQHF. As DNA, the CDR3 is TGTGCCAGCAGCTTACAGGGGGAGGCTGGGGATCAGCCCCAGCATTTT.

The chain recombines TRBV19 with TRBJ2-2; 13 positions agree with TRBD2. Trimming took 6 bases from V and 6 from J; bases not matched to a gene: 7. The CDR3 extends over 16 amino acids. Germline V gene data show CDR1 as LNHDA and CDR2 as SQIVND (reference sequence). The CDR3 loop reads CASRVRLAGGAGELFF. The CDR3 DNA reads as TGTGCCAGTAGGGTACGACTAGCGGGAGGAGCCGGGGAGCTGTTTTTT.

This chain joins TRBV7-2 and TRBJ2-2, with TRBD2 matching over 10 bases. The V and J ends lost 2 bases and 6 bases, in that order; junction bases with no gene match: 6. The germline V gene has CDR1 SGHTA and CDR2 FQGNSA. This CDR3 has 16 residues. The CDR3 coding sequence is TGTGCCAGCAGCTTATCTCTTCTAGCGGGAGCCGGGGAGCTGTTTTTT. This gives the protein CASSLSLLAGAGELFF.

This clone was counted between two and nine times. Written as DNA, the CDR3 is TGCGCCAGCAGCCAAGGGGCCATGAACACTGAAGCTTTCTTT. This encodes CASSQGAMNTEAFF. The V gene is TRBV4-1, the J gene TRBJ1-1; D not certain. This CDR3 spans 14 amino acids. Germline-derived CDR1 and CDR2 are MGHRA and YSYEKL. V lost 1 base and J lost 0, with 6 bases in between.

CDR3 residues: CASSFVTGGGTEAFF. The DNA of the CDR3 is TGTGCCAGCAGCTTCGTGACAGGGGGTGGGACTGAAGCTTTCTTT. This rearrangement joins TRBV5-4 to TRBJ1-1, with 9 nucleotides matching TRBD1. The CDR3 is 15 residues long. Unmatched junction bases numbered 7, after V lost 2 bases and J lost 5 bases. Germline V gives CDR1 SGHNT, CDR2 YYREEE (reference sequence).

This chain uses TRBV9 with TRBJ1-1, with D unresolved. Trimming removed 3 bases at V and 4 bases at J, with 10 bases between. This CDR3 is built from 13 residues. Germline CDR1 reads SGDLS; CDR2 reads YYNGEE. The chain's CDR3 is CASSARVSTEAFF. The CDR3 bases are TGTGCCAGCAGCGCTCGGGTCAGCACTGAAGCTTTCTTT.

This clone was recorded a few times. The chain couples TRBV5-1 to TRBJ1-1; D call uncertain. The length of the CDR3 is 12 residues. The V gene lost 3 bases and the J gene lost 1 base, with 4 bases spanning the gap. CDR1 is SGHRS and CDR2 is YFSETQ in the germline V gene. CDR3 nucleotide sequence: TGCGCCAGCAGCTCAGGGAACACTGAAGCTTTCTTT. Its protein product is CASSSGNTEAFF.

The chain couples TRBV19 to TRBJ1-1, with 7 positions matching TRBD1. The germline gives CDR1 LNHDA, CDR2 SQIVND (reference sequence). The CDR3 consists of 14 residues. Unmatched junction bases numbered 9, after V lost 3 bases and J lost 8 bases. The CDR3: CASSMIDRVAEAFF. CDR3 coding DNA: TGTGCCAGTAGTATGATAGACAGGGTCGCGGAAGCTTTCTTT.

This chain links TRBV29-1 with TRBJ2-5; D possibly corresponds to TRBD1 (5 bases). This CDR3 is 14 amino acids long. V dropped 5 bases and J dropped 5 bases, with 18 bases sitting between them. Germline values: CDR1 SQVTM, CDR2 ANQGSEA. The chain's CDR3 is CSVLKGVSRETQYF. The DNA of the CDR3 is TGCAGCGTTTTAAAAGGGGTTTCTCGGGAGACCCAGTACTTC.

J is TRBJ1-3 and V is TRBV6-1; perhaps TRBD1 as D (6 bases). Looked up from germline, CDR1 is MNHNS and CDR2 is SASEGT. Trimming removed 5 bases from V and 3 bases from J, with 11 bases in between. This CDR3 has 14 residues. The chain's CDR3 is CASSPDSFGNTIYF. CDR3 in DNA: TGTGCCAGCAGTCCGGACAGTTTTGGAAACACCATATATTTT.

The V and J genes are TRBV7-7 and TRBJ1-1, with D maybe TRBD1 (6 bases). The germline V gene has CDR1 SSHAT and CDR2 FNYEAQ (reference sequence). V lost 4 bases and J 6 bases, leaving 12 bases between the germline ends. There are 13 residues in the CDR3. The CDR3 sequence: CASSSTGSAEAFF. The CDR3 DNA is TGTGCCAGCAGCTCAACAGGGTCTGCTGAAGCTTTCTTT.

The rearrangement joins TRBV5-8 to TRBJ2-3; the D gene is possibly TRBD2 (5 bases). Germline CDR1 reads SGHTS; CDR2 reads YDEGEE. V lost 7 bases to trimming and J lost 6 bases, with 15 bases between them. This CDR3 is 13 amino acids long. The DNA for the CDR3 is TGTGCCAGCCGAGGGTCAGGTTCTGATACGCAGTATTTT. It specifies CASRGSGSDTQYF.

The chain carries TRBV27 and TRBJ2-1; 8 positions agree with TRBD2. The germline gives CDR1 MNHEY, CDR2 SMNVEV (reference sequence). This CDR3 contains 14 residues. V dropped 5 bases and J dropped 7; count of bases not matched to a gene: 7. CDR3 sequence reads: CASSDERERNEQFF. In nucleotides, the CDR3 is TGTGCCAGCAGTGATGAGCGGGAGAGGAATGAGCAGTTCTTC.

The chain employs TRBV5-1 and TRBJ1-3; no firm D call. V was clipped by 2 bases and J by 8 bases, with 8 bases between them. The CDR3 consists of 12 residues. In germline, CDR1 is SGHRS, CDR2 YFSETQ. The CDR3 is CASSLTDDTIYF. For the CDR3, the DNA is TGCGCCAGCAGCTTAACAGATGACACCATATATTTT.

The chain is built from TRBV4-3 and TRBJ2-7; D gene unclear. Germline CDR1 reads LGHNA; CDR2 reads YSLEER. This CDR3 comprises 17 residues. Trimming cost V 1 base and J 2 bases, with 18 bases left between them. The CDR3 protein is CASSQVYSSGSPYEQYF. The DNA of the CDR3 is TGCGCCAGCAGCCAAGTTTATTCCTCAGGAAGTCCCTACGAGCAGTACTTC.

The chain carries TRBV19 and TRBJ2-1; TRBD2 matches 9 bases. The CDR3 has 14 residues. Looked up from germline, CDR1 is LNHDA and CDR2 is SQIVND (reference sequence). J lost 5 bases, V lost 6 bases, and 5 bases had no gene match. As DNA, the CDR3 is TGTGCCAGTAGCGTAGCGGGAGTGCACAATGAGCAGTTCTTC. Translated, it gives CASSVAGVHNEQFF.

The V gene is TRBV6-1, the J gene TRBJ2-5; 7 bases match TRBD1. Germline CDR1 MNHNS, CDR2 SASEGT. Trimming cost V 4 bases and J 1 base; bases outside gene matches: 6. The CDR3 is made up of 15 amino acids. This CDR3 is CASSVQGSFQETQYF. CDR3 coding DNA: TGTGCCAGCAGTGTACAGGGGTCTTTCCAAGAGACCCAGTACTTC.

The rearrangement joins TRBV27 to TRBJ2-7; 8 bases are shared with TRBD2. CDR1 and CDR2 (germline): MNHEY, SMNVEV (reference sequence). The CDR3 contains 15 residues. With 0 bases clipped from V and 4 bases from J, the junction kept 5 bases outside the gene matches. This chain's CDR3 is CASSLSGLVGYEQYF. The CDR3 DNA reads as TGTGCCAGCAGTTTATCGGGACTAGTAGGTTACGAGCAGTACTTC.

J is TRBJ1-2 and V is TRBV6-5, with D perhaps matching TRBD1 (6 bases). The CDR3 is made up of 15 amino acids. Germline loops: CDR1 MNHEY, CDR2 SVGAGI. V lost 2 bases and J 4 bases, leaving 14 bases between the germline ends. CDR3 in DNA: TGTGCCAGCAGTTACGGGCAGGGGTCAGCCTATGGCTACACCTTC. It is translated as CASSYGQGSAYGYTF.

This chain joins TRBV6-4 and TRBJ2-5, with 8 bases that match TRBD1. The trim removed 6 bases at V and 4 bases at J, leaving 4 bases unmatched. This CDR3 spans 13 amino acids. Germline CDR1 reads MRHNA; CDR2 reads SNTAGT. The CDR3 DNA is TGTGCCAGCAGCCGAGACAGGGGAGAGACCCAGTACTTC. This sequence encodes CASSRDRGETQYF.

CDR3 sequence: CASSLTGGGYGYTF. The CDR3 region has the DNA TGTGCCAGCAGCTTGACAGGGGGCGGCTATGGCTACACCTTC. The V and J genes are TRBV7-9 and TRBJ1-2; 10 positions agree with TRBD1. Germline V gene lookup returns CDR1 SEHNR and CDR2 FQNEAQ (reference sequence). V was pared by 3 bases and J by 4 bases, with 2 bases of the junction left unmatched. The CDR3 length is 14 residues.